A selection of T cell receptor beta chains follows, all from one sample in a study of human versus mouse CDR3 diversity and MHC coevolution. Generated by immunoSEQ multiplex PCR, the TCRdb table keeps only in-frame clones and is missing some. The profile covers about 81,000 clones, with approximately 92% appearing a single time and around 1.3% taken by the ten largest. The sequencing sample was made of naive CD4+ T cells from blood. The source is a person aged 30 to 69 in good health. Both conserved end residues are part of each CDR3. D genes are given only for firm matches. Clone sizes are given selectively: once, few, many, or a class where the clone is expanded.

-	-	15	TRBV7-2	TRBJ1-1	CASNLLGGTNTEAFF	TGTGCCAGCAATCTCTTAGGGGGAACAAACACTGAAGCTTTCTTT
once	TRBD1	14	TRBV6-5	TRBJ2-7	CASRTYRGEGEQYF	TGTGCCAGCAGAACTTACAGGGGAGAGGGCGAGCAGTACTTC
once	-	13	TRBV5-8	TRBJ2-7	CASSLGRDLEQYF	TGTGCCAGCAGCTTGGGCCGGGATTTGGAGCAGTACTTC
once	-	15	TRBV6-6	TRBJ1-6	CASSSGSSYNSPLHF	TGTGCCAGCAGTTCGGGGAGCTCCTATAATTCACCCCTCCACTTT
-	TRBD1	14	TRBV5-1	TRBJ1-6	CASSLGQGISPLHF	TGCGCCAGCAGCTTGGGACAGGGTATCTCACCCCTCCACTTT
-	-	15	TRBV5-5	TRBJ2-7	CASSKGVRSSYEQYF	TGTGCCAGCAGCAAGGGGGTAAGGAGCTCCTACGAGCAGTACTTC
-	TRBD1	15	TRBV30	TRBJ2-7	CAWSVSDRPPYEQYF	TGTGCCTGGAGTGTCTCGGACAGGCCCCCCTACGAGCAGTACTTC
-	-	15	TRBV28	TRBJ1-3	CASSLNVRQWDTIYF	TGTGCCAGCAGTTTAAATGTTCGACAATGGGACACCATATATTTT
-	-	13	TRBV18	TRBJ1-1	CASSSGQGPEAFF	TGTGCCAGCTCAAGCGGGCAGGGCCCTGAAGCTTTCTTT
-	-	12	TRBV7-3	TRBJ1-1	CASSPALGEAFF	TGTGCCAGCAGCCCCGCCCTGGGCGAAGCTTTCTTT
-	TRBD1	16	TRBV7-8	TRBJ1-6	CASSLVVGQGNSPLHF	TGTGCCAGCAGCTTAGTAGTAGGACAGGGGAATTCACCCCTCCACTTT
-	-	13	TRBV7-9	TRBJ2-7	CASGFGGSYEQYF	TGTGCCAGCGGCTTCGGGGGATCCTACGAGCAGTACTTC
-	-	16	TRBV4-3	TRBJ2-1	CASSQESRGAYNEQFF	TGCGCCAGCAGCCAAGAGTCGCGGGGTGCCTACAATGAGCAGTTCTTC
-	-	13	TRBV4-3	TRBJ2-1	CASSRGARDEQFF	TGCGCCAGCAGCCGCGGGGCGCGAGATGAGCAGTTCTTC
-	-	15	TRBV7-2	TRBJ1-1	CASRTLDGKNTEAFF	TGTGCCAGCAGGACCTTAGACGGGAAGAACACTGAAGCTTTCTTT
-	-	14	TRBV11-3	TRBJ1-1	CASSAAGGDTEAFF	TGTGCCAGCAGCGCCGCGGGAGGGGACACTGAAGCTTTCTTT